The rows below give T cell receptor beta chains drawn from one sample of a study of T cell responses to AZD1222 COVID-19 vaccine. The table came from immunoSEQ multiplex PCR; TCRdb's copy has only in-frame clones and leaves some out. The profile shows more than 65,000 clones, about 72% of them singletons. The material was peripheral blood, obtained on day 0 of AZD1222 vaccination. The receptors originated from an adult in good health. CDR3s include the opening cysteine and the closing phenylalanine or tryptophan. The D gene is left open where the match is weak. Rows give clone size only sometimes, using once, few, many, or a class for an expanded clone.

TRBV25-1	NA	TRBJ2-7	NA	CASSEWGGNKDEQYF	TGTGCCAGCAGTGAATGGGGAGGAAACAAGGACGAGCAGTACTTC
TRBV25-1	NA	TRBJ1-5	NA	CASSESTGDQPQHF	TGTGCCAGCAGTGAATCAACGGGGGATCAGCCCCAGCATTTT
TRBV28	NA	TRBJ1-6	NA	CASSSPSGTPGPLHF	TGTGCCAGCAGTTCCCCCTCGGGGACACCGGGGCCCCTCCACTTT
TRBV10-3	NA	TRBJ2-7	NA	CAISSRGQGPASYEQYF	TGTGCCATCAGCTCAAGGGGCCAGGGGCCTGCTTCCTACGAGCAGTACTTC
TRBV30	TRBD2	TRBJ2-1	NA	CAWSGGLAGGGIYNEQFF	TGTGCCTGGAGTGGGGGACTTGCGGGAGGGGGCATCTACAATGAGCAGTTCTTC
TRBV5-5	NA	TRBJ2-7	NA	CASSITVSSYEQYF	TGTGCCAGCAGCATCACAGTAAGCTCCTACGAGCAGTACTTC
TRBV6-2/TRBV6-3	NA	TRBJ2-3	NA	CASSYLRGDTQYF	TGTGCCAGCAGTTACCTACGGGGAGATACGCAGTATTTT
TRBV10-1	NA	TRBJ2-7	NA	CASSETISSYEQYF	TGCGCCAGCTCGGAGACAATAAGTTCCTACGAGCAGTACTTC
TRBV10-3	NA	TRBJ1-1	few	CAISLILDTEAFF	TGTGCCATCTCCCTAATCTTGGACACTGAAGCTTTCTTT
TRBV5-1	NA	TRBJ2-1	NA	CASSLTLSSYNEQFF	TGCGCCAGCAGCTTAACTCTCAGCTCCTACAATGAGCAGTTCTTC
TRBV9	NA	TRBJ2-1	NA	CASSETGAYNEQFF	TGTGCCAGCAGCGAGACTGGGGCCTACAATGAGCAGTTCTTC
TRBV6-2/TRBV6-3	NA	TRBJ2-1	once	CASSYGYNEQFF	TGTGCCAGCAGTTACGGTTACAATGAGCAGTTCTTC
TRBV28	NA	TRBJ1-3	NA	CASIPGGADTIYF	TGTGCCAGCATACCCGGGGGGGCGGACACCATATATTTT
TRBV5-1	NA	TRBJ1-2	NA	CASSSTGRWGYTF	TGCGCCAGCAGTTCGACAGGCCGATGGGGCTACACCTTC
TRBV3-1/TRBV3-2	TRBD2	TRBJ2-1	NA	CASSLHGTSGRGQFF	TGTGCCAGCAGCCTCCATGGGACTAGCGGGAGGGGTCAGTTCTTC
TRBV6-5	NA	TRBJ2-1	NA	CASSQRGPNEQFF	TGTGCCAGCAGCCAAAGGGGCCCCAATGAGCAGTTCTTC
TRBV10-2	TRBD1	TRBJ1-5	NA	CASSGQGPRAGYQPQHF	TGCGCCAGCAGTGGACAGGGGCCCCGGGCGGGTTATCAGCCCCAGCATTTT
TRBV19	NA	TRBJ1-5	NA	CATALIDQPQHF	TGTGCCACCGCACTTATCGATCAGCCCCAGCATTTT
TRBV9	NA	TRBJ2-5	NA	CASSPRAALRETQYF	TGTGCCAGCAGCCCCCGAGCGGCACTGAGAGAGACCCAGTACTTC
TRBV5-6	NA	TRBJ2-3	NA	CASSWARTSTDTQYF	TGTGCCAGCAGCTGGGCCCGTACAAGCACAGATACGCAGTATTTT
TRBV18	TRBD1	TRBJ1-2	NA	CASSPEAGGYGYTF	TGTGCCAGCTCACCAGAGGCAGGGGGGTATGGCTACACCTTC
TRBV2	TRBD2	TRBJ2-3	NA	CARKLAGDFTDTQYF	TGTGCCAGAAAACTAGCGGGAGATTTCACAGATACGCAGTATTTT